The 16 T cell receptor beta chains given below trace back to one sample, sequenced in a study of T cell responses to AZD1222 COVID-19 vaccine. TCRdb's copy holds only in-frame clones and misses some; the assay was immunoSEQ multiplex PCR. In the table there are 75,000 to 100,000 clones, around 90% of which are singletons. The sample consisted of peripheral blood, taken 28 days after the second AZD1222 dose. These TCRs come from an adult who received the AZD1222 COVID-19 vaccine.

The chain is built from TRBV25-1 and TRBJ1-2, with TRBD1 matching over 8 bases. Germline V gene data show CDR1 as MGHDK and CDR2 as SYGVNS. V shed 0 bases and J 7 bases; nucleotides not matched to a gene: 4. This CDR3 is 14 amino acids long. This CDR3 is CASSEYGQGRGYTF. CDR3 nucleotide sequence: TGTGCCAGCAGTGAATATGGACAGGGACGTGGCTACACCTTC.

The chain employs TRBV5-1 and TRBJ1-2; D remains unclear. This CDR3 spans 13 amino acids. Per the germline V gene, CDR1 is SGHRS and CDR2 is YFSETQ. Trimming shortened V by 0 bases and J by 4 bases, and 7 bases separated the two germline ends. For the CDR3, the DNA is TGCGCCAGCAGCTTGGAACAGCCCTATGGCTACACCTTC. It specifies CASSLEQPYGYTF.

V is TRBV4-2 and J is TRBJ1-1; D is possibly TRBD1 (5 bases). Germline lookup yields CDR1 LGHNA and CDR2 YNFKEQ. The ends were cut back, 1 base at V and 3 bases at J, with 18 bases in the middle. The CDR3 is 17 amino acids. This CDR3 reads CASSQGTPGDGDTEAFF. The CDR3 nucleotides are TGTGCCAGCAGCCAAGGCACCCCTGGGGACGGGGACACTGAAGCTTTCTTT.

The V gene is TRBV23-1, the J gene TRBJ2-2; D is perhaps TRBD1 or TRBD2 (6 bases each). TRBV23-1 is an ORF; its function is uncertain. Trimming shortened V by 3 bases and J by 4 bases, and 12 bases separated the two germline ends. This CDR3 has 15 residues. This chain's CDR3 is CASSQGGRATGELFF. CDR3 nucleotide sequence: TGCGCCAGCAGTCAGGGGGGCAGGGCCACCGGGGAGCTGTTTTTT.

This chain joins TRBV27 and TRBJ1-6, with a weak D call TRBD1 (5 bases). CDR3 size: 13 residues. Germline V gives CDR1 MNHEY, CDR2 SMNVEV (reference sequence). Trimming shortened V by 8 bases and J by 10 bases, and 15 bases separated the two germline ends. The CDR3 is CASSPPGESPLHF. CDR3 coding DNA: TGTGCCAGCTCACCTCCGGGGGAATCACCCCTCCACTTT.

This chain connects TRBV28 to TRBJ1-5, with D maybe TRBD1 (6 bases). Germline CDR1 is MDHEN and CDR2 is SYDVKM. Trimming cost V 3 bases and J 7 bases, with 10 bases left between them. The CDR3 runs to 13 residues. The CDR3, as DNA: TGTGCCAGCAGTTTCCAGGGGATCCAGCCCCAGCATTTT. Translated, it gives CASSFQGIQPQHF.

V usage is TRBV30 and J usage is TRBJ1-1; D is unclear. V was trimmed by 3 bases and J by 4 bases, leaving 24 bases between them. Germline V gives CDR1 GTSNPN, CDR2 SVGIG (reference sequence). CDR3 length: 17 residues. CDR3 residues: CAWRPNPARWGSTEAFF. The CDR3 coding sequence is TGTGCCTGGAGGCCCAATCCGGCCCGGTGGGGAAGCACTGAAGCTTTCTTT.

J is TRBJ1-2 and V is TRBV7-8; no definite D call. Germline-derived CDR1 and CDR2 are SGHVS and FQNEAQ. The CDR3 runs 16 residues. V dropped 1 base and J dropped 4 bases, with 16 bases sitting between them. This CDR3 reads CASSLGPGPNLYGYTF. The CDR3 DNA is TGTGCCAGCAGCTTAGGGCCAGGTCCTAACCTCTATGGCTACACCTTC. Looking up the rest from reference TRBV7-8 and TRBJ1-2 gives the full variable domain: GAGVSQSPRYKVAKRGQDVALRCDPISGHVSLFWYQQALGQGPEFLTYFQNEAQLDKSGLPSDRFFAERPEGSVSTLKIQRTQQEDSAVYLCASSLGPGPNLYGYTFGSGTRLTVV.

The chain has TRBV7-2 and TRBJ1-2; D is perhaps TRBD1 (6 bases). Between the trimmed V and J ends, which lost 5 bases and 8 bases, there was a span of 18 bases. The CDR3 loop spans 14 amino acids. Germline lookup yields CDR1 SGHTA and CDR2 FQGNSA. Here the CDR3 DNA reads TGTGCCAGCAGCCCAACCCTACAGGGTGGCGGCTACACCTTC. It encodes CASSPTLQGGGYTF.

This sequence joins TRBV7-3 and TRBJ1-1; the match to TRBD1 covers 7 bases. CDR1 SGHTA and CDR2 FQGTGA come from the germline V gene. The CDR3 extends over 15 amino acids. Losses at the gene ends were 1 base for V and 1 base for J; bases not matched to a gene: 3. Written as DNA, the CDR3 is TGTGCCAGCAGCTTAATGGGGACAGCGAACACTGAAGCTTTCTTT. This encodes CASSLMGTANTEAFF.

This chain joins TRBV27 and TRBJ1-6; the D gene is possibly TRBD1 (5 bases). This CDR3 spans 17 amino acids. V lost 5 bases and J 5 bases, leaving 19 bases between the germline ends. In germline, CDR1 is MNHEY, CDR2 SMNVEV (reference sequence). The CDR3 spells CASSLLPSGANNSPLHF. CDR3 DNA sequence: TGTGCCAGCAGTCTACTCCCGTCCGGGGCAAATAATTCACCCCTCCACTTT.

This chain links TRBV29-1 with TRBJ1-1; tentatively, D is TRBD1 (5 bases). Trimming pared 4 bases from V and 2 bases from J, leaving 17 bases between. The CDR3 contains 15 residues. The germline V gene encodes CDR1 SQVTM and CDR2 ANQGSEA. This chain's CDR3 is CSVGGPRSGNTEAFF. As DNA, the CDR3 is TGCAGCGTTGGGGGACCTCGGTCGGGCAACACTGAAGCTTTCTTT. The full variable domain, with the rest looked up from reference TRBV29-1 and TRBJ1-1, is SAVISQKPSRDICQRGTSLTIQCQVDSQVTMMFWYRQQPGQSLTLIATANQGSEATYESGFVIDKFPISRPNLTFSTLTVSNMSPEDSSIYLCSVGGPRSGNTEAFFGQGTRLTVV.

In regard to this clone: The junction shows a germline mismatch at one end, possibly a read error. The V gene is TRBV30, the J gene TRBJ1-2; D not resolved. CDR1 GTSNPN and CDR2 SVGIG come from the germline V gene (reference sequence). This CDR3 has 11 residues. CDR3 in amino acids: CACSGLYGYTF. CDR3 DNA sequence: TGTGCCTGTAGTGGACTCTATGGCTACACCTTC.

This chain links TRBV9 with TRBJ2-5; D gene ambiguous. V was cut by 0 bases and J by 4 bases, with 16 bases left in between. The CDR3 spans 16 residues. In germline, CDR1 is SGDLS, CDR2 YYNGEE. Here the CDR3 DNA reads TGTGCCAGCAGCGTAGGGGGTAGTCTGACTCGAGAGACCCAGTACTTC. The encoded protein is CASSVGGSLTRETQYF.

V usage is TRBV30 and J usage is TRBJ2-7, with 12 bases aligning to TRBD1. Germline V gene data show CDR1 as GTSNPN and CDR2 as SVGIG (reference sequence). The V segment lost 5 bases and the J segment 6 bases; nucleotides outside the gene matches: 8. The length of the CDR3 is 14 residues. CDR3 loop: CAWQPGQGAGEQYF. Here the CDR3 DNA reads TGTGCCTGGCAACCGGGACAGGGGGCCGGCGAGCAGTACTTC.

The V call is TRBV6-5, the J call TRBJ1-1, with D tentatively TRBD1 (5 bases). Trimming took off 2 bases at V and 7 bases at J, with 14 bases between the two ends. This CDR3 has 14 amino acids. CDR1 and CDR2 from the germline V gene are MNHEY and SVGAGI. CDR3 residues: CASSYQGARVEAFF. The CDR3 DNA follows: TGTGCCAGCAGTTACCAGGGCGCGAGGGTTGAAGCTTTCTTT.